One T cell receptor beta chain is described in this entry. TCRdb keeps only in-frame clones here, not all; method: immunoSEQ multiplex PCR. The data hold approximately 44,000 clones, with 80% to 95% observed a single time. This entry is derived from a study of T cell changes during pregnancy in multiple sclerosis. The V gene end was trimmed by 4 bases and the J gene end by 4 bases; junction bases not matched to a gene: 12. The CDR3 covers 18 residues. Germline V gene sequence: CDR1 LGHNA, CDR2 YSLEER. The sample in question was CD4+ T cells from peripheral blood mononuclear cells, obtained in the first trimester of pregnancy. The chain recombines TRBV4-3 with TRBJ2-3; 12 bases line up with TRBD2. The source is a female donor with multiple sclerosis, enrolled in a pregnancy study. The DNA for the CDR3 is TGCGCCAGCAGCCTGCTACCGGAGACTAGCGGGAGACCAGATACGCAGTATTTT. This encodes CASSLLPETSGRPDTQYF.